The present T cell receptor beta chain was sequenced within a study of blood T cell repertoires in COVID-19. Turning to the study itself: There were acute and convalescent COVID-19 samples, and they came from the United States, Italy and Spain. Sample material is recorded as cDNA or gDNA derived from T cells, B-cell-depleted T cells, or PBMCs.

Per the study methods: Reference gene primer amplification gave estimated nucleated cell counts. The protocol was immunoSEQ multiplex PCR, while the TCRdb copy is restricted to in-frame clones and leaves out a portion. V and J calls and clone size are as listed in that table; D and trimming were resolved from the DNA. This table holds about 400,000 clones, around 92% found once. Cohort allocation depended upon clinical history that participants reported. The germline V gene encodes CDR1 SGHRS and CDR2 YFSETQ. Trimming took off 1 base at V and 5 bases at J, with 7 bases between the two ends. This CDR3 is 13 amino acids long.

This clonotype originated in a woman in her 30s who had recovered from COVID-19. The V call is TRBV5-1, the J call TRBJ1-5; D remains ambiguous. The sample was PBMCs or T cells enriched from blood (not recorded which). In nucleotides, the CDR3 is TGCGCCAGCAGCTTGAACGGGGATCAGCCCCAGCATTTT. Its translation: CASSLNGDQPQHF.